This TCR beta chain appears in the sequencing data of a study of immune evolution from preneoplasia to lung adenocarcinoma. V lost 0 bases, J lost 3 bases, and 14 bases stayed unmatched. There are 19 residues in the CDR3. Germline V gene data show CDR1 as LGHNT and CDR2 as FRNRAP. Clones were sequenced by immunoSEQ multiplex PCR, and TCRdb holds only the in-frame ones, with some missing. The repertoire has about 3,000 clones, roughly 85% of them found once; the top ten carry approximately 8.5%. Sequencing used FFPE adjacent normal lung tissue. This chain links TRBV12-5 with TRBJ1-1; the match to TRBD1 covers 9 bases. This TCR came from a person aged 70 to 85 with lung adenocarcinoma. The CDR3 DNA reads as TGTGCTAGTGGTTTGGTCCAGACAGGGGGGATTTTTCGGGACACTGAAGCTTTCTTT. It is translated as CASGLVQTGGIFRDTEAFF.